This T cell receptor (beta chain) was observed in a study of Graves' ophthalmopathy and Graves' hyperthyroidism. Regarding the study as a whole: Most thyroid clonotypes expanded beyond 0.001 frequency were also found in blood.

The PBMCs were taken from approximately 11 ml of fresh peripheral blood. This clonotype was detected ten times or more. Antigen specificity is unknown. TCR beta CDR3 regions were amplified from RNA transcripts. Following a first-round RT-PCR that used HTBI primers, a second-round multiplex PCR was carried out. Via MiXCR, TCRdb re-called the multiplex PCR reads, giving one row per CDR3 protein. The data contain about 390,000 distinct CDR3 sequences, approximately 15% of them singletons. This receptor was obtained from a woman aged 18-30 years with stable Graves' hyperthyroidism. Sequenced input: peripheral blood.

The CDR3 reads CASMKQDRGYGYTF. CDR3 coding DNA: TGTGCCAGTATGAAACAGGACAGGGGCTATGGCTACACCTTC. V usage is TRBV9 and J usage is TRBJ1-2; 9 nucleotides match TRBD1. The CDR3 covers 14 residues. Losses at the gene ends were 8 bases for V and 4 bases for J; bases not matched to a gene: 9. Germline assignment: CDR1 SGDLS and CDR2 YYNGEE.